One sample yielded the 21 T cell receptor beta chains listed below, sequenced in a study of blood T cell repertoires in COVID-19. Some clones are missing from TCRdb's copy, which holds only in-frame ones; the method was immunoSEQ multiplex PCR. The sample shows over 300,000 clones, roughly nine tenths of them seen only once. The material sequenced was peripheral blood. Source of these receptors: a man aged 35-49 years with acute or convalescent COVID-19.

The chain joins TRBV27 to TRBJ2-1; D is unclear. V was cut by 6 bases and J by 4 bases, with 10 bases left in between. Germline CDR1 MNHEY, CDR2 SMNVEV (reference sequence). This CDR3 has 13 amino acids. CDR3 nucleotides: TGTGCCAGCAGCCCTAGTCGATACAATGAGCAGTTCTTC. As protein: CASSPSRYNEQFF.

The chain combines TRBV10-3 with TRBJ1-1; 8 nucleotides line up with TRBD1. The CDR3 length is 14 residues. Germline-derived CDR1 and CDR2 are ENHRY and SYGVKD. J was trimmed by 4 bases and V by 2 bases; bases with no gene match: 3. The CDR3 sequence: CAISEDRGSTEAFF. The CDR3 DNA sequence: TGTGCCATCAGTGAGGACAGGGGAAGCACTGAAGCTTTCTTT.

The V gene is TRBV5-4, the J gene TRBJ1-2, with a tentative D call TRBD1 (5 bases). Germline lookup yields CDR1 SGHNT and CDR2 YYREEE (reference sequence). The CDR3 loop spans 16 amino acids. Trimming left V 6 bases short and J 2 bases short, with 20 bases between. Here the CDR3 reads CASTMYSPRGNYGYTF. The CDR3 DNA sequence: TGTGCCAGCACTATGTACTCCCCCCGGGGGAACTATGGCTACACCTTC.

J is TRBJ2-2 and V is TRBV18; 12 positions match TRBD2. Germline V gene lookup returns CDR1 KGHSH and CDR2 LQKENI. The ends lost 3 bases at V and 6 bases at J; junction bases unmatched: 8. This CDR3 has 17 residues. The CDR3 DNA reads as TGTGCCAGCTCACCCCCTTCCACTAGCGGGAGGTCCGGGGAGCTGTTTTTT. This encodes CASSPPSTSGRSGELFF.

V usage is TRBV3-1 (or the pseudogene TRBV3-2) and J usage is TRBJ1-4; 10 bases map to TRBD1. The trim removed 3 bases at V and 7 bases at J, leaving 2 bases unmatched. The CDR3 has 14 residues. Per germline, CDR1 LGHDT and CDR2 YNNKEL (reference sequence). CDR3 in DNA: TGTGCCAGCAGCCAGGGGACAGGGGTTGAAAAACTGTTTTTT. Its protein is CASSQGTGVEKLFF.

In its sample, this clone was seen once. The chain is built from TRBV21-1 and TRBJ1-1; TRBD1 is the table's D call and was not checked against the DNA. TRBV21-1 has pseudogene status. CDR3 length: 19 residues. CDR3 DNA: TGTGCCAGCAGCAAAGGGGCCCCAGGACAGGGGGTTTTAGACACTGAAGCTTTCTTT. As protein: CASSKGAPGQGVLDTEAFF.

This clone was seen a few times. The J gene is TRBJ1-2, the V gene TRBV29-1, with 8 bases lining up with TRBD1. This CDR3 is built from 13 residues. Germline CDR1 is SQVTM and CDR2 is ANQGSEA. J was trimmed by 0 bases and V by 7 bases; bases with no gene match: 4. Here the CDR3 DNA reads TGCAGCGCCCTGGACAGGGCTAACTATGGCTACACCTTC. Translation gives CSALDRANYGYTF.

The CDR3 DNA reads as TGTGCCAGCAGCCACCGAGTTCAGCGAAGCTCCTACGAGCAGTACTTC. This codes for CASSHRVQRSSYEQYF. The chain is built from TRBV11-2 and TRBJ2-7; D unresolved. This CDR3 region has 16 residues. The germline V and J ends were trimmed by 5 bases and 0 bases, with 17 bases remaining between them. The V gene's germline CDR1 is SGHAT and CDR2 FQNNGV. The whole variable domain, filled in from reference TRBV11-2 and TRBJ2-7, reads EAGVAQSPRYKIIEKRQSVAFWCNPISGHATLYWYQQILGQGPKLLIQFQNNGVVDDSQLPKDRFSAERLKGVDSTLKIQPAKLEDSAVYLCASSHRVQRSSYEQYFGPGTRLTVT.

The chain joins TRBV28 to TRBJ1-5; 8 nucleotides line up with TRBD1. The ends lost 6 bases at V and 4 bases at J; junction bases unmatched: 8. The CDR3 consists of 15 residues. Germline values: CDR1 MDHEN, CDR2 SYDVKM. Written as DNA, the CDR3 is TGTGCCAGCAGAGAGACAGGGGTACGTAATCAGCCCCAGCATTTT. Translating gives CASRETGVRNQPQHF.

This rearrangement joins TRBV27 to TRBJ1-1; D is uncertain. The CDR3 contains 14 residues. The germline CDR1 and CDR2 sequences are MNHEY and SMNVEV (reference sequence). Trimming stripped 6 bases from V and 1 base from J, with 12 bases between. CDR3 in DNA: TGTGCCAGCAGCCCCCTGGGGAGGAACACTGAAGCTTTCTTT. Its translation: CASSPLGRNTEAFF.

The chain combines TRBV2 with TRBJ1-4; the match to TRBD1 covers 7 bases. The CDR3 consists of 14 residues. CDR1 SNHLY and CDR2 FYNNEI come from the germline V gene. The J segment lost 6 bases and the V segment lost 6 bases, leaving 7 bases of the junction unmatched. CDR3 region: CASRKLGQDEKLFF. The CDR3 DNA sequence: TGTGCCAGCAGAAAACTTGGACAGGATGAAAAACTGTTTTTT. Together with reference TRBV2 and TRBJ1-4, the CDR3 gives the full variable domain: EPEVTQTPSHQVTQMGQEVILRCVPISNHLYFYWYRQILGQKVEFLVSFYNNEISEKSEIFDDQFSVERPDGSNFTLKIRSTKLEDSAMYFCASRKLGQDEKLFFGSGTQLSVL.

J is TRBJ1-5 and V is TRBV28; D is ambiguous. The CDR3 is 16 residues long. V was pared by 5 bases and J by 1 base, with 15 bases between. CDR1 is MDHEN, CDR2 SYDVKM, per germline. The CDR3 protein is CASSGDAGLSNQPQHF. CDR3 in DNA: TGTGCCAGCAGTGGCGACGCGGGCTTGAGCAATCAGCCCCAGCATTTT.

The chain carries TRBV5-6 and TRBJ2-7; a weak D match, TRBD1 (6 bases). The CDR3 runs 14 residues. The V and J ends lost 3 bases and 0 bases respectively, with 10 bases between them. Per germline, CDR1 SGHDT and CDR2 YYEEEE. The CDR3 loop is CASSSGQTSYEQYF. The CDR3 nucleotides read TGTGCCAGCAGCTCCGGACAGACCTCCTACGAGCAGTACTTC.

The genes are TRBV27 and TRBJ2-3; D is perhaps TRBD2 (5 bases). Trimming pared 2 bases from V and 5 bases from J, leaving 17 bases between. There are 16 residues in the CDR3. Germline CDR1 reads MNHEY; CDR2 reads SMNVEV (reference sequence). The CDR3 is CASSLEGFEGVDTQYF. For the CDR3, the DNA is TGTGCCAGCAGTTTAGAGGGCTTCGAGGGCGTAGATACGCAGTATTTT.

J is TRBJ2-1 and V is TRBV7-2; 11 nucleotides align to TRBD2. The CDR3 contains 15 residues. Germline V gives CDR1 SGHTA, CDR2 FQGNSA. J was trimmed by 9 bases and V by 2 bases; bases with no gene match: 6. The CDR3 DNA reads as TGTGCCAGCAGCTTAATAGCGGGGGGGTTCGGTGAGCAGTTCTTC. It encodes CASSLIAGGFGEQFF.

Here the CDR3 reads CASSNSGSSYEQYF. The CDR3, as DNA: TGTGCCAGCAGCAACAGCGGGAGCTCCTACGAGCAGTACTTC. The chain combines TRBV9 with TRBJ2-7, with 8 bases lining up with TRBD2. V shed 4 bases and J 0 bases; nucleotides not matched to a gene: 3. Germline loops: CDR1 SGDLS, CDR2 YYNGEE. The CDR3 is 14 residues long.

The chain is built from TRBV7-9 and TRBJ2-7, with 12 bases identical to TRBD2. Per germline, CDR1 SEHNR and CDR2 FQNEAQ (reference sequence). The CDR3 length is 15 residues. Germline trimming cut 1 base from V and 4 bases from J; bases unmatched to any gene: 2. CDR3 amino acids: CASSLGTSGVYEQYF. Written as DNA, the CDR3 is TGTGCCAGCAGCTTAGGGACTAGCGGGGTTTACGAGCAGTACTTC.

The chain combines TRBV11-2 with TRBJ2-5; TRBD1 agrees at 8 bases. V lost 5 bases to trimming and J lost 5 bases; unmatched junction nucleotides: 10. The CDR3 consists of 15 residues. Germline assignment: CDR1 SGHAT and CDR2 FQNNGV. The CDR3 protein is CASSHYRGRWETQYF. The CDR3 region has the DNA TGTGCCAGCAGCCACTACAGGGGGAGATGGGAGACCCAGTACTTC. Combining the CDR3 with reference TRBV11-2 and TRBJ2-5 gives the whole variable domain EAGVAQSPRYKIIEKRQSVAFWCNPISGHATLYWYQQILGQGPKLLIQFQNNGVVDDSQLPKDRFSAERLKGVDSTLKIQPAKLEDSAVYLCASSHYRGRWETQYFGPGTRLLVL.

The genes are TRBV9 and TRBJ2-1, with 9 bases matching TRBD2. CDR3 length equals 16 residues. After removal of 0 bases from V and 8 bases from J, the junction contained 9 bases not matched to a gene. The germline gives CDR1 SGDLS, CDR2 YYNGEE. The CDR3 is CASSVGSGSVVDEQFF. The CDR3 bases are TGTGCCAGCAGCGTAGGTAGCGGGAGTGTCGTGGATGAGCAGTTCTTC.

The rearrangement joins TRBV4-3 to TRBJ2-7; 8 nucleotides agree with TRBD1. Germline CDR1 is LGHNA and CDR2 is YSLEER. V dropped 2 bases and J dropped 4; count of bases not matched to a gene: 1. This CDR3 is built from 13 residues. The CDR3 protein is CASSQNRGYEQYF. CDR3 nucleotides: TGCGCCAGCAGCCAAAACAGGGGGTACGAGCAGTACTTC.

The chain uses TRBV15 and TRBJ1-2, with no clear D. This CDR3 is built from 15 residues. V was cut by 1 base and J by 0 bases, with 9 bases left in between. Germline CDR1 LNHNV, CDR2 YYDKDF (reference sequence). This CDR3 is CATSRGRDTNYGYTF. As DNA, the CDR3 is TGTGCCACCAGCAGAGGCAGAGACACTAACTATGGCTACACCTTC.